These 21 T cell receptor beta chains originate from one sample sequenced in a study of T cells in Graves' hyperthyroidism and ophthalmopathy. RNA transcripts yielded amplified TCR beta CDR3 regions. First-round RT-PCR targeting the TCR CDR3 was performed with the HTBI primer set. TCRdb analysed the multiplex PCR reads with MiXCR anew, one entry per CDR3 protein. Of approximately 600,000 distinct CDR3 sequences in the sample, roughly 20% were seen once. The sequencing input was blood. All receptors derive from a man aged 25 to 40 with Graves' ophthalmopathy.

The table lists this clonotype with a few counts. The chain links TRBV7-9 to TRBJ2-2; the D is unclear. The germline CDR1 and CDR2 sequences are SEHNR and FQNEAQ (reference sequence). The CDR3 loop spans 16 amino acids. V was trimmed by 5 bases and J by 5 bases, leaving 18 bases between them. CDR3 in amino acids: CASSRALAGETGELFF. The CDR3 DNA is TGTGCCAGCAGCCGGGCGTTAGCCGGCGAGACCGGGGAGCTGTTTTTT. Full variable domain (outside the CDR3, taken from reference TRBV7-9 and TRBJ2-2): DTGVSQNPRHKITKRGQNVTFRCDPISEHNRLYWYRQTLGQGPEFLTYFQNEAQLEKSRLLSDRFSAERPKGSFSTLEIQRTEQGDSAMYLCASSRALAGETGELFFGEGSRLTVL.

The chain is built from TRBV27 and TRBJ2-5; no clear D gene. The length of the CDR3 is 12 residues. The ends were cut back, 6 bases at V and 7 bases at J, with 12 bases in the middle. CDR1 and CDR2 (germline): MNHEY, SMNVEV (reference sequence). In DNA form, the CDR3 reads TGTGCCAGCAGCCCTCCCAGTGGGACCCAGTACTTC. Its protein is CASSPPSGTQYF.

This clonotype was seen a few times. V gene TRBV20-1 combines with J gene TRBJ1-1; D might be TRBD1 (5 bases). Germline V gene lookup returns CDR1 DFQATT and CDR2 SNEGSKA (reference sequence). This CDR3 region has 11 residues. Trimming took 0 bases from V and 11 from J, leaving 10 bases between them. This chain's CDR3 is CSAREGVDAFF. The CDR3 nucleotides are TGCAGTGCTAGAGAGGGGGTGGATGCTTTCTTT.

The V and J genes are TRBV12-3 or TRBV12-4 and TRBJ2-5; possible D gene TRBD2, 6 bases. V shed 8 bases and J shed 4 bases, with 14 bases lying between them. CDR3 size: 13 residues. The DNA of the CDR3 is TGTGCCAGCTCCCGCGGGGATGCAGAGACCCAGTACTTC. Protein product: CASSRGDAETQYF.

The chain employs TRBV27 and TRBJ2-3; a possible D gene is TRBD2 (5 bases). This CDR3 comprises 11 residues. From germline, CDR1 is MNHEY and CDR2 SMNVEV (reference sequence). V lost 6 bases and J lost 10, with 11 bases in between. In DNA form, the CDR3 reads TGTGCCAGCAGGCACGTGGGAGCGCAGTATTTT. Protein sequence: CASRHVGAQYF.

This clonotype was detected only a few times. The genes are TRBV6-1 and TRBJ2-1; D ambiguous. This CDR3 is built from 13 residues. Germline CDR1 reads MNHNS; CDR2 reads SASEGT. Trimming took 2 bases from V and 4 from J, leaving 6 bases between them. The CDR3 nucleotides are TGTGCCAGCAGTGAACCGGGTTACAATGAGCAGTTCTTC. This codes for CASSEPGYNEQFF.

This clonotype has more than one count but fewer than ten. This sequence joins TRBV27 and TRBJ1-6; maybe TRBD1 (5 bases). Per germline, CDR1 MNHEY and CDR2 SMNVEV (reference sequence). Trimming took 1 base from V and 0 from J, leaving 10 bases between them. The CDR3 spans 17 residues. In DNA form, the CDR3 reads TGTGCCAGCAGTTTATGGGGGGGTCCCTCCTATAATTCACCCCTCCACTTT. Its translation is CASSLWGGPSYNSPLHF.

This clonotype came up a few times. CDR3 nucleotide sequence: TGTGCCAGCAGCGCAGGGCGGACGGGCACAGATACGCAGTATTTT. This gives the protein CASSAGRTGTDTQYF. The chain combines TRBV7-3 with TRBJ2-3; D might be TRBD1 (5 bases). There are 15 residues in the CDR3. Germline lookup yields CDR1 SGHTA and CDR2 FQGTGA. Deletions cut 5 bases from V and 1 base from J, with 13 bases between.

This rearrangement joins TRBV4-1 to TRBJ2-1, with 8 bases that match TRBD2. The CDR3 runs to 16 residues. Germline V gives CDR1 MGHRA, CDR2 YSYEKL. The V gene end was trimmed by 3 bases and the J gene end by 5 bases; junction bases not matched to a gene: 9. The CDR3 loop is CASSQYSGSWNNEQFF. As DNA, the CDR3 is TGCGCCAGCAGCCAGTACAGCGGGAGTTGGAACAATGAGCAGTTCTTC.

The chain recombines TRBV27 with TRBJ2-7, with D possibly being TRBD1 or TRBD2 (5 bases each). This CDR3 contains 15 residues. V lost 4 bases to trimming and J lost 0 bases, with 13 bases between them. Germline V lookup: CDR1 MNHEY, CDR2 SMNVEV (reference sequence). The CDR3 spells CASSSARGGSYEQYF. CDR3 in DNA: TGTGCCAGCAGTTCCGCCCGGGGCGGCTCCTACGAGCAGTACTTC.

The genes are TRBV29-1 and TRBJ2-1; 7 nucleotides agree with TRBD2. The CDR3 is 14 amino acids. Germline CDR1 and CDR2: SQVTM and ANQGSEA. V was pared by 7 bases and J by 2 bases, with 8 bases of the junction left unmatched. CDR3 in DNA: TGCAGCGCGACCGGGACTATAACCTACAATGAGCAGTTCTTC. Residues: CSATGTITYNEQFF.

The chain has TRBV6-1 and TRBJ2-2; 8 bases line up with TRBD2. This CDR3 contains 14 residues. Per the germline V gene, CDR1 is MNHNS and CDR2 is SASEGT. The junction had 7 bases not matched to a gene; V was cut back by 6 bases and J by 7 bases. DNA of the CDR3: TGTGCCAGCAGCACCGGGACTAGGGTCGGGGAGCTGTTTTTT. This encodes CASSTGTRVGELFF.

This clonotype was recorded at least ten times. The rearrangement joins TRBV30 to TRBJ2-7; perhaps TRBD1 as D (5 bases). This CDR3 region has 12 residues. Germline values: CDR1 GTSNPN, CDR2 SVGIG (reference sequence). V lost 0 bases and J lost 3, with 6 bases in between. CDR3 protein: CAWSVQGYEQYF. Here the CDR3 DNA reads TGTGCCTGGAGTGTCCAGGGCTACGAGCAGTACTTC.

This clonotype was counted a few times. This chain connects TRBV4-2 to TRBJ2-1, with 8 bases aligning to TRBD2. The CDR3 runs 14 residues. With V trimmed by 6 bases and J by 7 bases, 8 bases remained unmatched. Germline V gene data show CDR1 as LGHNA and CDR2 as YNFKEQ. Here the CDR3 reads CASRSGRGKNEQFF. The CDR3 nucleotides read TGTGCCAGCAGAAGCGGGAGAGGGAAAAATGAGCAGTTCTTC.

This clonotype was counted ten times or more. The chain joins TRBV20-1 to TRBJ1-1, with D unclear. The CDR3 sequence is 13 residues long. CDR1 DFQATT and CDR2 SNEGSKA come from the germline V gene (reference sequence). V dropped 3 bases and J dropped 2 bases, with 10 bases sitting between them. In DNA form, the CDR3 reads TGCAGTGCTAGCTCCACCGCCAACACTGAAGCTTTCTTT. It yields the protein CSASSTANTEAFF.

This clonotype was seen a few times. The CDR3 here is CASSPSTTGQFF. In nucleotides, the CDR3 is TGTGCCAGCAGTCCGTCCACAACCGGGCAGTTCTTC. The chain employs TRBV7-2 and TRBJ2-1; D is uncertain. Between the trimmed V and J ends, which lost 6 bases and 12 bases, there was a span of 15 bases. CDR1 is SGHTA and CDR2 is FQGNSA in the germline V gene. This CDR3 contains 12 residues.

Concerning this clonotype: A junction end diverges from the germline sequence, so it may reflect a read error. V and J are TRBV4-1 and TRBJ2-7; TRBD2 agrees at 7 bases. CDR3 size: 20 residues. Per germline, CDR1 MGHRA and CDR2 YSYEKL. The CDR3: CASSQERARVGGSASNEQYF. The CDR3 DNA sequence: TGCGCCAGCAGCCAAGAACGGGCCCGGGTTGGCGGGAGCGCCTCCAACGAGCAGTACTTC.

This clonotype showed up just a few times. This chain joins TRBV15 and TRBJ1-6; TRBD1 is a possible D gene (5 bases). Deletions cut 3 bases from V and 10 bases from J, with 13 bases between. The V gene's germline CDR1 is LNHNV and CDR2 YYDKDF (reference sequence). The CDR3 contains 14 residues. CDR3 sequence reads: CATSRGPFGSPLHF. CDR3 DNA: TGTGCCACCAGCAGGGGACCGTTCGGGTCACCCCTCCACTTT.

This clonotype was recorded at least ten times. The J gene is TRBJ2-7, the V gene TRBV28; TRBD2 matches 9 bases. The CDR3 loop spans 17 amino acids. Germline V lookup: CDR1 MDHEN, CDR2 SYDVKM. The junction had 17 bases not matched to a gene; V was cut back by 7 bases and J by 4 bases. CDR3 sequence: CASTKSVAGGPGYEQYF. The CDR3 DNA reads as TGTGCCAGCACTAAATCCGTCGCGGGAGGGCCGGGGTACGAGCAGTACTTC.

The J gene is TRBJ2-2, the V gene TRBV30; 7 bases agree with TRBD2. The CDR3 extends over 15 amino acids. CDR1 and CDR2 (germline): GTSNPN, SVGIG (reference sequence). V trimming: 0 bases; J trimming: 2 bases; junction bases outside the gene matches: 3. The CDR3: CAWSVRTSNTGELFF. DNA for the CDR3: TGTGCCTGGAGTGTACGGACTAGTAACACCGGGGAGCTGTTTTTT.

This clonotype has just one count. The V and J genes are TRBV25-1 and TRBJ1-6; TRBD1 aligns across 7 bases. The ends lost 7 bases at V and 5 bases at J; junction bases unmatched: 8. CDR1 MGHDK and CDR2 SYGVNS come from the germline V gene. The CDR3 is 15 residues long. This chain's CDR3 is CASTATGQNNSPLHF. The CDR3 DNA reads TGTGCCAGCACAGCAACGGGACAGAATAATTCACCCCTCCACTTT.